Presented here are 18 T cell receptor beta chains from one specimen sequenced in a study of shared clonotypes between healthy human individuals. Generated by immunoSEQ multiplex PCR, the TCRdb table keeps only in-frame clones and is missing some. The data show hundreds of thousands of clones, more than 70% seen once. Sequencing was performed on memory CD4+ T cells sorted from blood. Subset denoted: CD45RA-negative fraction. These TCRs come from a young woman in good health.

This clone was recorded a few times. The V gene is TRBV9, the J gene TRBJ2-1; 10 bases map to TRBD2. The CDR3 contains 16 residues. Looked up from germline, CDR1 is SGDLS and CDR2 is YYNGEE. V gave up 4 bases and J gave up 3 bases; unmatched junction bases: 7. CDR3 bases: TGTGCCAGCAGCCCGGGGACTAGCGCAATCTACAATGAGCAGTTCTTC. Protein: CASSPGTSAIYNEQFF.

The chain joins TRBV2 to TRBJ2-7; 8 bases agree with TRBD1. Unmatched junction bases numbered 11, after V lost 7 bases and J lost 3 bases. CDR3 size: 15 residues. CDR1 SNHLY and CDR2 FYNNEI come from the germline V gene. The CDR3: CASNTGTGQVYEQYF. CDR3 nucleotide sequence: TGTGCCAGCAATACCGGGACAGGTCAGGTCTACGAGCAGTACTTC.

The chain links TRBV18 to TRBJ1-2; 12 bases agree with TRBD1. CDR1 and CDR2 (germline): KGHSH, LQKENI. V dropped 3 bases and J dropped 7; count of bases not matched to a gene: 9. The CDR3 extends over 16 amino acids. The CDR3, as DNA: TGTGCCAGCTCACCCCCAGGGGGACAGGGGGCTAGTGGCTACACCTTC. This encodes CASSPPGGQGASGYTF.

The chain combines TRBV4-2 with TRBJ2-7; TRBD2 matches at 7 bases. The CDR3 consists of 16 residues. V trimming: 0 bases; J trimming: 3 bases; junction bases outside the gene matches: 8. Germline V gene data show CDR1 as LGHNA and CDR2 as YNFKEQ. The CDR3 loop is CASSQEIGSGNYEQYF. In DNA form, the CDR3 reads TGTGCCAGCAGCCAAGAGATTGGCAGCGGGAACTACGAGCAGTACTTC.

The CDR3 is CASSLWETTAEAFF. DNA for the CDR3: TGTGCCAGCAGTTTATGGGAGACCACGGCAGAAGCTTTCTTT. This chain links TRBV28 with TRBJ1-1; D is ambiguous. V was cut by 0 bases and J by 8 bases, with 13 bases left in between. The CDR3 has 14 amino acids. Germline CDR1 reads MDHEN; CDR2 reads SYDVKM.

This chain uses TRBV7-9 with TRBJ2-3; 7 bases map to TRBD1. V was pared by 1 base and J by 3 bases, with 7 bases of the junction left unmatched. The germline gives CDR1 SEHNR, CDR2 FQNEAQ (reference sequence). The length of the CDR3 is 16 residues. CDR3 region: CASSLGRGIITDTQYF. The CDR3 coding sequence is TGTGCCAGCAGCTTAGGCAGGGGGATAATTACAGATACGCAGTATTTT.

This chain uses TRBV5-1 with TRBJ2-1, with TRBD2 identical over 12 bases. The germline V gene encodes CDR1 SGHRS and CDR2 YFSETQ. This CDR3 contains 16 residues. Trimming at V came to 4 bases and at J to 6 bases, leaving 8 bases not matched to a gene. The CDR3 coding sequence is TGCGCCAGCAGCCCTCTAGCGGGAGGGCCCCCCAATGAGCAGTTCTTC. Translated: CASSPLAGGPPNEQFF.

The gene calls are TRBV9 and TRBJ2-5; the match to TRBD2 covers 12 bases. This CDR3 comprises 14 residues. V shed 4 bases and J 5 bases; nucleotides not matched to a gene: 3. Germline V gene data show CDR1 as SGDLS and CDR2 as YYNGEE. Here the CDR3 DNA reads TGTGCCAGCAGCCCCGGGACTAGCGGGGAGACCCAGTACTTC. Encoded protein: CASSPGTSGETQYF.

V is TRBV10-3 and J is TRBJ1-5; weak D call: TRBD1 (6 bases). The CDR3 sequence is 15 residues long. Germline CDR1 is ENHRY and CDR2 is SYGVKD. The V end lost 3 bases, the J end lost 4 bases, and 13 bases lay between the germline ends. This chain's CDR3 is CAISESGQLNQPQHF. The CDR3, as DNA: TGTGCCATCAGTGAATCCGGACAGTTAAATCAGCCCCAGCATTTT.

The V gene is TRBV2, the J gene TRBJ1-5; D may be TRBD1 (5 bases). Trimming cost V 7 bases and J 4 bases, with 11 bases left between them. The V gene's germline CDR1 is SNHLY and CDR2 FYNNEI. The CDR3 is made up of 13 amino acids. Here the CDR3 reads CASKRDVNQPQHF. As DNA, the CDR3 is TGTGCCAGCAAGAGGGACGTTAATCAGCCCCAGCATTTT.

The V and J genes are TRBV20-1 and TRBJ1-2; D gene uncertain. V shed 3 bases and J shed 7 bases, with 9 bases lying between them. The CDR3 has 11 amino acids. CDR1 and CDR2 from the germline V gene are DFQATT and SNEGSKA (reference sequence). CDR3 sequence: CSAREGGGYTF. CDR3 bases: TGCAGTGCTAGGGAAGGTGGTGGCTACACCTTC.

The V and J genes are TRBV4-1 and TRBJ1-2; no reliable D call. The V end was cut by 1 base, the J end by 4 bases, with 13 bases between. The CDR3 consists of 15 residues. Per the germline V gene, CDR1 is MGHRA and CDR2 is YSYEKL. CDR3 bases: TGCGCCAGCAGCCAAGCTGAGACGGAAAGCTATGGCTACACCTTC. Amino acids: CASSQAETESYGYTF.

V is TRBV15 and J is TRBJ2-5, with 8 bases that match TRBD1. Trimming cost V 0 bases and J 4 bases; bases outside gene matches: 4. Germline-derived CDR1 and CDR2 are LNHNV and YYDKDF (reference sequence). CDR3 length: 15 amino acids. For the CDR3, the DNA is TGTGCCACCAGCAGAGATCCTGGACAGGGAGAGACCCAGTACTTC. It specifies CATSRDPGQGETQYF. Full variable domain (missing parts from reference TRBV15 and TRBJ2-5): DAMVIQNPRYQVTQFGKPVTLSCSQTLNHNVMYWYQQKSSQAPKLLFHYYDKDFNNEADTPDNFQSRRPNTSFCFLDIRSPGLGDTAMYLCATSRDPGQGETQYFGPGTRLLVL.

The V call is TRBV6-5, the J call TRBJ2-1; D is unclear. The CDR3 consists of 11 residues. Trimming took 6 bases from V and 5 from J, leaving 5 bases between them. Germline V gives CDR1 MNHEY, CDR2 SVGAGI. In nucleotides, the CDR3 is TGTGCCAGCAGCAGGAACAATGAGCAGTTCTTC. It encodes CASSRNNEQFF.

The V and J genes are TRBV28 and TRBJ1-2; D remains ambiguous. Germline CDR1 MDHEN, CDR2 SYDVKM. V lost 6 bases to trimming and J lost 2 bases, with 10 bases between them. There are 13 residues in the CDR3. The CDR3 region has the DNA TGTGCCAGCAGGTCAGGACCGAACTATGGCTACACCTTC. Translated: CASRSGPNYGYTF.

The gene calls are TRBV7-2 and TRBJ2-5; D is possibly TRBD2 (5 bases). V lost 3 bases and J lost 3, with 8 bases in between. The CDR3 contains 13 residues. Per the germline V gene, CDR1 is SGHTA and CDR2 is FQGNSA. Here the CDR3 DNA reads TGTGCCAGCAGCTTCGGACTGAAAGAGACCCAGTACTTC. This encodes CASSFGLKETQYF.

The chain links TRBV5-1 to TRBJ2-3; D is possibly TRBD2 (6 bases). The germline V gene has CDR1 SGHRS and CDR2 YFSETQ. The V gene lost 3 bases and the J gene lost 10 bases, with 24 bases spanning the gap. The CDR3 totals 16 residues. CDR3 nucleotide sequence: TGCGCCAGCAGCTCCGATATCGGGGGACCCCTAGGCGCGCAGTATTTT. This sequence encodes CASSSDIGGPLGAQYF.

This clone was counted a few times. In nucleotides, the CDR3 is TGTGCCAGCAGCTTAGTTAGGGCCGCGACGGGAAACACCATATATTTT. Translated: CASSLVRAATGNTIYF. The rearrangement links TRBV11-2 to TRBJ1-3; no reliable D call. CDR3 length: 16 residues. CDR1 and CDR2 (germline): SGHAT, FQNNGV. The V end was cut by 1 base, the J end by 4 bases, with 14 bases between. Complete variable domain (other parts from reference TRBV11-2 and TRBJ1-3): EAGVAQSPRYKIIEKRQSVAFWCNPISGHATLYWYQQILGQGPKLLIQFQNNGVVDDSQLPKDRFSAERLKGVDSTLKIQPAKLEDSAVYLCASSLVRAATGNTIYFGEGSWLTVV.